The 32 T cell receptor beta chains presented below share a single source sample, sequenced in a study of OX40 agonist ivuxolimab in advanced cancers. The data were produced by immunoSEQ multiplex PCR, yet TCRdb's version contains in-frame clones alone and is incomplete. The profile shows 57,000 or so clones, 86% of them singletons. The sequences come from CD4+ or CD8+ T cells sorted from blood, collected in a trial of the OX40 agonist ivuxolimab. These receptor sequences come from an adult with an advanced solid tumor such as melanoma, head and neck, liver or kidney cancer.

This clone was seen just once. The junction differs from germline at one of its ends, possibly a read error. The CDR3: CASTQGDGTGGPEAFF. In nucleotides, the CDR3 is TGCGCCAGCACCCAAGGAGATGGCACAGGGGGCCCTGAAGCTTTCTTT. This rearrangement joins TRBV4-1 to TRBJ1-1; 9 bases map to TRBD1. Germline assignment: CDR1 MGHRA and CDR2 YSYEKL. The CDR3 is 16 residues long.

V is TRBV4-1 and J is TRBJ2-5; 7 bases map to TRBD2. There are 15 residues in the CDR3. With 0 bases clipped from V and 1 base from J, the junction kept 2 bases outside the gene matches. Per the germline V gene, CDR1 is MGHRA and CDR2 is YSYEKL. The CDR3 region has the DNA TGCGCCAGCAGCCAAGAGCGCGGGGGCCAAGAGACCCAGTACTTC. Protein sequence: CASSQERGGQETQYF.

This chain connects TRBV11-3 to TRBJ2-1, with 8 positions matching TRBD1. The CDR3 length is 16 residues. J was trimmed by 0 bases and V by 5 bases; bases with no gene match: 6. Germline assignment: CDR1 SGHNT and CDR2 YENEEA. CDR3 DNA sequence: TGTGCCAGCAGCCCCGGACAGGGCTACTCCTACAATGAGCAGTTCTTC. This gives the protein CASSPGQGYSYNEQFF.

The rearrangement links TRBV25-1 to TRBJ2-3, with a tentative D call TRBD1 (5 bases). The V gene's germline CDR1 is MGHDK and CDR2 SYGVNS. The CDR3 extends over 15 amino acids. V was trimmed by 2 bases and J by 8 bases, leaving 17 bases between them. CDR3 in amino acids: CASSEAGSRVGTQYF. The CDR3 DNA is TGTGCCAGCAGTGAAGCTGGGTCCAGGGTGGGTACGCAGTATTTT.

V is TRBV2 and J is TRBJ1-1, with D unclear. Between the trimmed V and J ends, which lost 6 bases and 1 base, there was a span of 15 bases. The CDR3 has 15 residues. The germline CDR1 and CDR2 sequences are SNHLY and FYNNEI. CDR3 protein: CASRPRTVGNTEAFF. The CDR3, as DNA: TGTGCCAGCAGACCCAGGACGGTTGGGAACACTGAAGCTTTCTTT. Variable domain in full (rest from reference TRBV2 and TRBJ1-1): EPEVTQTPSHQVTQMGQEVILRCVPISNHLYFYWYRQILGQKVEFLVSFYNNEISEKSEIFDDQFSVERPDGSNFTLKIRSTKLEDSAMYFCASRPRTVGNTEAFFGQGTRLTVV.

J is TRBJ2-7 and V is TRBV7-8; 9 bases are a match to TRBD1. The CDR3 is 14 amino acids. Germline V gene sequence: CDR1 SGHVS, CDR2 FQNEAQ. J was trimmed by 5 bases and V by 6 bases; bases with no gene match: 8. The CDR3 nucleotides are TGTGCCAGCAGGAACCGGGGACAGGGTGACGAGCAGTACTTC. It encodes CASRNRGQGDEQYF.

The CDR3 nucleotides are TGTGCCAGCAGCCTGGTACTTAATGAAAAACTGTTTTTT. Translated, it gives CASSLVLNEKLFF. This chain joins TRBV6-5 and TRBJ1-4; D gene uncertain. This CDR3 contains 13 residues. The germline V and J ends were trimmed by 6 bases and 4 bases, with 9 bases remaining between them. CDR1 is MNHEY and CDR2 is SVGAGI in the germline V gene.

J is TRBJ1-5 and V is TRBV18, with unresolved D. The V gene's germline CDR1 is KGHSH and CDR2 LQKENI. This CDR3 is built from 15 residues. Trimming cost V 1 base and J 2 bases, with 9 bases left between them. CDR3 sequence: CASSPLSDGNQPQHF. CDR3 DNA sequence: TGTGCCAGCTCACCACTGAGCGATGGCAATCAGCCCCAGCATTTT.

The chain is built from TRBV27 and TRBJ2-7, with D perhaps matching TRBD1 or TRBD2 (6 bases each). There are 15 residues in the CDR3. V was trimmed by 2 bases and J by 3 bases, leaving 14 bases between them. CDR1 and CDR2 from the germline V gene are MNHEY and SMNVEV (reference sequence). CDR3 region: CASSLKGGLSYEQYF. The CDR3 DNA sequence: TGTGCCAGCAGTTTAAAAGGGGGGCTTAGCTACGAGCAGTACTTC.

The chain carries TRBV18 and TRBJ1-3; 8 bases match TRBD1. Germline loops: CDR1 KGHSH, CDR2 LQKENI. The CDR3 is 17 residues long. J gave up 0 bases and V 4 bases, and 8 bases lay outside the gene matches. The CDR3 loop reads CASSRSGTGPSGNTIYF. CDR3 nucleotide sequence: TGTGCCAGCTCACGCTCCGGGACAGGCCCCTCTGGAAACACCATATATTTT.

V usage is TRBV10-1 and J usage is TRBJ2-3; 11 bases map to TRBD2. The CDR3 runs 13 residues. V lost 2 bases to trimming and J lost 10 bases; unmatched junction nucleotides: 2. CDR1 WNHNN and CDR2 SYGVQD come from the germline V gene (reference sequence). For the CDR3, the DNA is TGCGCCAGCAGTGAGGCGGGACTAGCGGCGCAGTATTTT. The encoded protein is CASSEAGLAAQYF.

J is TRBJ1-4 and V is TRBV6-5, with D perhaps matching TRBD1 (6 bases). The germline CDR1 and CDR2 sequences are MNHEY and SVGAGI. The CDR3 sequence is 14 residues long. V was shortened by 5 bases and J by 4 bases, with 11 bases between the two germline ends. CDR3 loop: CASSRGEYNEKLFF. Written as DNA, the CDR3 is TGTGCCAGCAGTAGGGGGGAATATAATGAAAAACTGTTTTTT.

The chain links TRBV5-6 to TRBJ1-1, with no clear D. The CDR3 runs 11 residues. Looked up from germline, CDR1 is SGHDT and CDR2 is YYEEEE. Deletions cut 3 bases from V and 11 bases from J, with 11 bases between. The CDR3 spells CASSSGRTAFF. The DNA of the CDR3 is TGTGCCAGCAGCTCTGGACGGACTGCTTTCTTT.

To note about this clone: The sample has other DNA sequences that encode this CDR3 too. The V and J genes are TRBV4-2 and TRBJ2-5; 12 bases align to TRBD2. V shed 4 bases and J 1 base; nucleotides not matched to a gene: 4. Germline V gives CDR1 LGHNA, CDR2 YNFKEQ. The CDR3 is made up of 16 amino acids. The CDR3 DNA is TGTGCCAGCAGCCGAACTAGCGGGGGGACCCAAGAGACCCAGTACTTC. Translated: CASSRTSGGTQETQYF.

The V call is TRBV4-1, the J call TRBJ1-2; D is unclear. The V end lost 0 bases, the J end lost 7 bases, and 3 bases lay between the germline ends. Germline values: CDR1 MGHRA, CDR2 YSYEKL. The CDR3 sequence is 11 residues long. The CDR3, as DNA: TGCGCCAGCAGCCAAGAAAGTGGCTACACCTTC. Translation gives CASSQESGYTF.

The CDR3 DNA reads as TGTGCCAGCAGCTTAGCGGTCCTAGGGGGGCCAAAGGGCTACACCTTC. Its protein is CASSLAVLGGPKGYTF. The genes are TRBV7-9 and TRBJ1-2; D may be TRBD1 (6 bases). The length of the CDR3 is 16 residues. Germline-derived CDR1 and CDR2 are SEHNR and FQNEAQ (reference sequence). The germline V and J ends were trimmed by 0 bases and 8 bases, with 19 bases remaining between them.

This chain's CDR3 is CASSYGTGNYGYTF. CDR3 coding DNA: TGTGCCAGCAGTTACGGGACAGGGAACTATGGCTACACCTTC. The chain employs TRBV6-6 and TRBJ1-2, with 9 bases identical to TRBD1. Germline CDR1 and CDR2: MNHNY and SVGAGI (reference sequence). The ends lost 2 bases at V and 2 bases at J; junction bases unmatched: 0. The CDR3 runs 14 residues.

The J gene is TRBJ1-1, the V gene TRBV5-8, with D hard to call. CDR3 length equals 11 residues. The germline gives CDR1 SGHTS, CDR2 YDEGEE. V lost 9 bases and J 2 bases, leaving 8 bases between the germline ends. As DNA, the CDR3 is TGTGCCACCGTACCCAACACTGAAGCTTTCTTT. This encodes CATVPNTEAFF.

Here the CDR3 reads CASSPPGRFYEQYF. For the CDR3, the DNA is TGTGCCAGCAGTCCGCCTGGACGGTTCTACGAGCAGTACTTC. The chain employs TRBV28 and TRBJ2-7; D unresolved. Trimming took 5 bases from V and 3 from J, leaving 14 bases between them. Germline CDR1 reads MDHEN; CDR2 reads SYDVKM. The CDR3 spans 14 residues.

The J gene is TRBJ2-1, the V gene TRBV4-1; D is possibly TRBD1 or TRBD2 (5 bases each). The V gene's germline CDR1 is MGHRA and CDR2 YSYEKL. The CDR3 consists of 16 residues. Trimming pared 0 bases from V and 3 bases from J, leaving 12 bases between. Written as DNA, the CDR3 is TGCGCCAGCAGCCAAGACTCGAGGGGCTTCTACAATGAGCAGTTCTTC. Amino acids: CASSQDSRGFYNEQFF.

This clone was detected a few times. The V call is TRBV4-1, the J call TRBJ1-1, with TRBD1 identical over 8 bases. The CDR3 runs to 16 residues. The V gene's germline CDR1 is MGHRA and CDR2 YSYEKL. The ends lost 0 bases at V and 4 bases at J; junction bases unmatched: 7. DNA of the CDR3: TGCGCCAGCAGCCAAGATGAAGCGACAGGGGTCACTGAAGCTTTCTTT. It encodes CASSQDEATGVTEAFF.

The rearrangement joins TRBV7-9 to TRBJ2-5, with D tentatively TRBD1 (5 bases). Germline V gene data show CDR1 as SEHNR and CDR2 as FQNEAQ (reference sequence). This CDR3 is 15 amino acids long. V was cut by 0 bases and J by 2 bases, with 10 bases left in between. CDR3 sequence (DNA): TGTGCCAGCAGCTTAGCGACAGTTTTGCAAGAGACCCAGTACTTC. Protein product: CASSLATVLQETQYF.

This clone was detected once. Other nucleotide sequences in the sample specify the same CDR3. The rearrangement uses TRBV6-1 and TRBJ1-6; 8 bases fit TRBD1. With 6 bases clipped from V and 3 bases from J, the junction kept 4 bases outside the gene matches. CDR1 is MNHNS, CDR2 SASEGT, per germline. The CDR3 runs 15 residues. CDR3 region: CASRTDRDYNSPLHF. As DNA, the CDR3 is TGTGCCAGCAGAACGGACAGGGACTATAATTCACCCCTCCACTTT.

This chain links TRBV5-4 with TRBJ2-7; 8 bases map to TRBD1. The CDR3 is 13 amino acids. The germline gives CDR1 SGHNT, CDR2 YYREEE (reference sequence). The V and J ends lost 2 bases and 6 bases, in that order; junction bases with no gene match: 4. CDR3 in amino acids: CASSFDRGREQYF. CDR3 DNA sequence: TGTGCCAGCAGCTTTGACAGGGGACGCGAGCAGTACTTC.

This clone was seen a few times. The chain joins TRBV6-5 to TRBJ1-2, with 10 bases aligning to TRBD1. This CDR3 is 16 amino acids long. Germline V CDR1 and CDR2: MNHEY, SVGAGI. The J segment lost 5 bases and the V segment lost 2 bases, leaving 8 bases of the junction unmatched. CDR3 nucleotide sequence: TGTGCCAGCAGTTACGCTCCGGGACAGGGGAAGTATGGCTACACCTTC. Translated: CASSYAPGQGKYGYTF.

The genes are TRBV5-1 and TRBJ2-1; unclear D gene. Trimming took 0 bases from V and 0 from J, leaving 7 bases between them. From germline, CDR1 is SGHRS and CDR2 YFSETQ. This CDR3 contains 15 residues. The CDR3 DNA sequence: TGCGCCAGCAGCTTGGGACTCGGCTCCTACAATGAGCAGTTCTTC. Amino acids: CASSLGLGSYNEQFF.

The CDR3 region has the DNA TGTGCCAGCAGCTTGGATCGTTACCAATCCCTCCGCGAGCAGTACTTC. Its translation: CASSLDRYQSLREQYF. This chain connects TRBV7-9 to TRBJ2-7; D unresolved. This CDR3 region has 16 residues. Trimming removed 3 bases at V and 6 bases at J, with 21 bases between. Looked up from germline, CDR1 is SEHNR and CDR2 is FQNEAQ (reference sequence). Complete variable domain (other parts from reference TRBV7-9 and TRBJ2-7): DTGVSQNPRHKITKRGQNVTFRCDPISEHNRLYWYRQTLGQGPEFLTYFQNEAQLEKSRLLSDRFSAERPKGSFSTLEIQRTEQGDSAMYLCASSLDRYQSLREQYFGPGTRLTVT.

The CDR3, as DNA: TGCGCCAGCAGCCCTCAACAGGGGATCTATGGCTACACCTTC. Translating gives CASSPQQGIYGYTF. The chain is built from TRBV4-1 and TRBJ1-2, with 7 bases fitting TRBD1. The V segment lost 4 bases and the J segment 4 bases; nucleotides outside the gene matches: 6. Germline lookup yields CDR1 MGHRA and CDR2 YSYEKL. The CDR3 runs 14 residues.

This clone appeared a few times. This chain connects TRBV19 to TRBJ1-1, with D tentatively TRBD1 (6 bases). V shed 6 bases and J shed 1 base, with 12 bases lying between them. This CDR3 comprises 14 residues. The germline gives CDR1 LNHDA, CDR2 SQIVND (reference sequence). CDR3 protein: CASSTGQQNTEAFF. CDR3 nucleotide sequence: TGTGCCAGTAGCACCGGACAGCAGAACACTGAAGCTTTCTTT.

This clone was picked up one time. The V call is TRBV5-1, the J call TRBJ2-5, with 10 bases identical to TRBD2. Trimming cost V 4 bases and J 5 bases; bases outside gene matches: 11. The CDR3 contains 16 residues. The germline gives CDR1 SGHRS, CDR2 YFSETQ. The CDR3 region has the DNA TGCGCCAGCAGCAACCGCGCTAGCGGGGGAGGTGAGACCCAGTACTTC. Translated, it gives CASSNRASGGGETQYF.

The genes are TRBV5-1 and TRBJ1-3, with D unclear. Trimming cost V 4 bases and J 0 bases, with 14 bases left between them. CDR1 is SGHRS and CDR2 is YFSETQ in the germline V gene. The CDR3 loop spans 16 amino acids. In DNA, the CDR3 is TGCGCCAGCAGCCTCGGCGGGGTGAGCTCTGGAAACACCATATATTTT. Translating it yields CASSLGGVSSGNTIYF.

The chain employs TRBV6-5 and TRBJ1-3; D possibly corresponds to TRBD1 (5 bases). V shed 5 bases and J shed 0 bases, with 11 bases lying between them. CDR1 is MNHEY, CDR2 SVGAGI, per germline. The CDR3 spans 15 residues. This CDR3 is CASSQQVHSGNTIYF. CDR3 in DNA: TGTGCCAGCAGTCAACAGGTCCACTCTGGAAACACCATATATTTT.